This TCR beta chain was sequenced during a study of cytomegalovirus exposure and HLA in healthy donors. Per the germline V gene, CDR1 is MGHRA and CDR2 is YSYEKL. CDR3 length: 14 amino acids. Trimming cost V 0 bases and J 1 base, with 5 bases left between them. The PCR was carried out with 60 Vbeta primers and 13 Jbeta primers. Produced via immunoSEQ multiplex PCR; TCRdb's table is partial and in-frame only. The repertoire consists of some 190,000 clones, with roughly four fifths occurring once and the leading ten covering approximately 2%. The specimen was PBMCs. The V and J genes are TRBV4-1 and TRBJ2-3, with D perhaps matching TRBD1 (5 bases). This TCR was recovered from a woman aged 25 to 39 in good health and CMV-seropositive. CDR3 residues: CASSQEGGTDTQYF. The CDR3 region has the DNA TGCGCCAGCAGCCAAGAAGGGGGCACAGATACGCAGTATTTT.